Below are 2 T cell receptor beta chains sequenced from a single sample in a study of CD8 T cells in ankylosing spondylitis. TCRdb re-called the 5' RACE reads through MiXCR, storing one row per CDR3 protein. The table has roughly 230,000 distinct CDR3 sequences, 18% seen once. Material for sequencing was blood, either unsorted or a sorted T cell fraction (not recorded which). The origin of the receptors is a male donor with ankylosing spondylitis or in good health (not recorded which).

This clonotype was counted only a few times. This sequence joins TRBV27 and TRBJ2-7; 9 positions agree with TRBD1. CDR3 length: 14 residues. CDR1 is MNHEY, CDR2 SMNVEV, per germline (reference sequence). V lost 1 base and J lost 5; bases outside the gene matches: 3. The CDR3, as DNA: TGTGCCAGCAGTTTATTGGGACAGGGTAACGAGCAGTACTTC. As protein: CASSLLGQGNEQYF.

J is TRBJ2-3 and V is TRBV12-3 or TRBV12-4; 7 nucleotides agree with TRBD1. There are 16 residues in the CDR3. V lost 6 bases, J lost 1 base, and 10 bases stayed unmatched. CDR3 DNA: TGTGCCAGCAGAGACGAGGGGGCGCTCGGCACAGATACGCAGTATTTT. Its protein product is CASRDEGALGTDTQYF.